This paragraph reports one T cell receptor (beta chain). It has no known antigen specificity. Per-nucleotide qualities are absent, and no much larger clonotype sits a single base away. Receptor amplification or capture employed 5' RACE. Sequencing used an Illumina HiSeq 2500. A second PCR of roughly 7 to 12 cycles was performed with a sample-barcoded 5' primer and a J-beta primer mix. Each TCR beta cDNA molecule received a unique molecular identifier from a template-switch 5' adaptor carrying 12 random nucleotides. At least 3 million CDR3-containing paired-end reads were obtained from each sample. First-strand cDNA was synthesized from all RNA with the Mint cDNA synthesis kit, primed by a TRBC-specific oligonucleotide. Following uracil-DNA glycosylase treatment, a first 18-cycle PCR with universal primers M1SS and BC2_uni_R was performed on all cDNA. For the original study's pipeline: For normalization, 1 million high-quality reads were randomly selected from each sample, with every read carrying a distinct molecular identifier. Instead of being binned into consensus sequences, reads that shared molecular identifiers were thrown out. MiTCR, run with a Q25 quality threshold and the strictest error-elimination algorithm, handled CDR3 identification, clonotype clustering and error correction. Lower-bound total TCR beta diversity was estimated with a nonparametric unseen species model using Euler transformation. Starting from the raw public reads, TCRdb applied fastp trimming at Q25, assembled clones with MiXCR and retained in-frame beta chains. Every CDR3 protein is listed once, alongside the most common genes and DNA of its rows. TCRdb, not the authors, supplied the V and J calls. For this sample there are about 1.6 million distinct CDR3 sequences; about 31% appear just once. The ten largest clones take up about 10% of the sample.

This specimen belongs to a study of blood T cells in healthy people across ages (dated by TCRdb to 2014 to 2015). Context from the whole study: In model experiments, template switching captured roughly one uniquely barcoded TCR beta cDNA molecule for every two T cells. The donors were divided into four age groups: young (average approximately 17 years), middle-aged (roughly 42), aged (about 60) and long-lived (roughly 82). For two donors (one aged 18 to 30 and one aged 80 or older), the study analyzed two additional independent replicas of 1 million unique cDNA reads from the same blood draw. Using deep sequencing normalized with unique cDNA molecular identifiers, the study measured how TCR beta repertoire diversity changes with age. To avoid experimental bias, donors of different ages were randomly spread across the sequencing lanes. The investigation overall reported the following: As age increased, observed TCR beta diversity per million T cells dropped in a roughly linear way, and a significant reduction was already evident by age about 40. Total diversity estimates from one million sequenced T cells were considered lower bounds and underestimates. Because profiling used bulk unsorted PBMCs, naive and antigen-experienced compartments could not be compared conclusively. Donor CMV infection status was unknown, potentially confounding age-related changes in expanded clonotypes. The long-lived group showed more naive CD4+ T cells, fewer expanded clones and increased TCR diversity than the aged group, suggesting age selection. Observed TCR beta diversity correlated strongly with the percentage of naive T cells measured by flow cytometry.

CDR1 MNHNS and CDR2 SASEGT are derived from the germline V gene. Its CDR3 holds 14 amino acids, cysteine through phenylalanine. Only the CDR3 DNA stays, 42 bases, in frame from base 1. V trim: 5 bases; J trim: 8 bases; unmatched bases: 8. Systemically healthy Caucasian individuals from Russia, some 36 in total and aged about 6 to 95 years, were included as donors. Roughly 10 milliliters of peripheral blood were collected from each donor into EDTA-treated Vacutainer tubes. Ficoll-Paque density-gradient centrifugation was used to isolate PBMCs, with at least 6.5 million obtained per sample. Trizol reagent was used to extract total RNA from PBMCs, with at least 5 micrograms per sample. The percentages of naive CD45RAhigh/CD27high T cells were determined by flow cytometry on a PBMC aliquot from every donor.

Recombination linked TRBV6-1 to TRBJ1-1, with 10 bases aligning to TRBD1. The sequence was collected from a woman in her twenties or thirties in good health. The sample taken for sequencing was blood. The CDR3 corresponds to CASSTNMGQGEAFF. The bases are TGTGCCAGCAGTACTAACATGGGACAGGGGGAAGCTTTCTTT.